This T cell receptor (beta chain) was captured by sequencing in a study of shared clonotypes between healthy human individuals. Sequenced by immunoSEQ multiplex PCR; TCRdb stores in-frame clones only, minus some. In the table there are around 750,000 clones, approximately 79% of which are singletons. The sample was memory CD4+ T cells sorted from blood. The subset here: CD45RA-negative fraction. This sequence originates from a woman aged 30 to 39 in good health.

CDR3 coding DNA: TGTGCCAGCAGCTCGAGGGGGAACACCGGGGAGCTGTTTTTT. Amino acid sequence: CASSSRGNTGELFF. The chain has TRBV9 and TRBJ2-2; D is possibly TRBD1 or TRBD2 (5 bases each). CDR1 is SGDLS and CDR2 is YYNGEE in the germline V gene. Trimming pared 4 bases from V and 1 base from J, leaving 8 bases between. The CDR3 sequence is 14 residues long.